The clone carrying this TCR beta chain was detected only a few times. The junction shows a germline mismatch at one end, possibly a read error. This sample was included in a study of beta chain features in type 1 diabetes. The sequenced template was cDNA made from the entire isolated RNA. The repertoire was sequenced with immunoSEQ multiplex PCR; TCRdb's copy has only in-frame clones and lacks some. The table shows some 500,000 clones, with about an eighth occurring only once. The V gene's germline CDR1 is SSHAT and CDR2 FNYEAQ (reference sequence). This CDR3 comprises 12 residues. The receptor was isolated from a woman between 18 and 29 years old in good health. Sequencing input: naive CD4+ T cells from blood. This chain joins TRBV7-7 and TRBJ1-1, with TRBD1 matching over 7 bases. The CDR3 reads CASNYRGTEAFF. CDR3 nucleotide sequence: TGTGCTAGCAACTACAGGGGCACTGAAGCTTTCTTT.